This T cell receptor (beta chain) emerged from a study of shared clonotypes between healthy human individuals. Study in general: Donor ages ranged 18 to 49 years: a couple of women, a few men. For every donor, three CD4 naive, three CD4 memory, two CD8 naive and one CD8 memory plates were used.

Germline V gene data show CDR1 as MNHEY and CDR2 as SVGAGI. The CDR3 is made up of 14 amino acids. The junction had 9 bases not matched to a gene; V was cut back by 6 bases and J by 8 bases. Assay: immunoSEQ multiplex PCR; the TCRdb copy retains only in-frame clones and omits some. The sample carries around 560,000 clones, about 95% recorded once. CD8 cells regarded as naive lacked CD45RO, were positively chosen for CCR7, and omitted terminally differentiated effector memory CD45RA+ cells. Study outcomes and limitations: Sharing across several donors was seen in around 5% of naive CD4 clonotypes. The low donor count limited represented genetic and exposure-history diversity.

With respect to this clone: Its antigen is undetermined.

The rearrangement links TRBV6-5 to TRBJ2-2, with 7 bases fitting TRBD2. The clonotype originates from a woman between 25 and 40 years old in good health. Sequencing was performed on naive CD8+ T cells sorted from blood. CDR3 nucleotides: TGTGCCAGCAGCTCGGGACTATCGCCAGGGGAGCTGTTTTTT. This encodes CASSSGLSPGELFF.